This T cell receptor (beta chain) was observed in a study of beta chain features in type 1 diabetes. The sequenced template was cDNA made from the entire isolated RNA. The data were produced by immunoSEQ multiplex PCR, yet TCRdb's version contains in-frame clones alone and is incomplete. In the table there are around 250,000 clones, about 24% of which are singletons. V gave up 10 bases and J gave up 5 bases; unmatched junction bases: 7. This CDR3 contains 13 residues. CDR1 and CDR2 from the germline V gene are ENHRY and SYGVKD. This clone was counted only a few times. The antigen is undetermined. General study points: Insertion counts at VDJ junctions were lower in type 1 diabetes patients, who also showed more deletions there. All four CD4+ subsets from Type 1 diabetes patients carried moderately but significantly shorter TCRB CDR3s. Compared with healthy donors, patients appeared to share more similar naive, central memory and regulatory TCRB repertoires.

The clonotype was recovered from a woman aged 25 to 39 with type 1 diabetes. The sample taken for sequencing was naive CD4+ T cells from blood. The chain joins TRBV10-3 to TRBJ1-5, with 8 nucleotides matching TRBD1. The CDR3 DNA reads TGTGCCACCTCATGGGGACAGGATCAGCCCCAGCATTTT. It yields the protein CATSWGQDQPQHF.